Listed here are 25 T cell receptor beta chains from one sample, sequenced in a study of cytomegalovirus exposure and HLA in healthy donors. The PCR had 60 Vbeta and 13 Jbeta primers. Assay: immunoSEQ multiplex PCR; the TCRdb copy retains only in-frame clones and omits some. The repertoire holds about 90,000 clones, with over 55% as singletons. The source material was PBMCs. The receptor set was obtained from a woman in her 50s in good health and CMV-seropositive.

This chain links TRBV7-6 with TRBJ2-7; 8 nucleotides line up with TRBD2. V was clipped by 5 bases and J by 0 bases; unmatched bases: 6. The germline CDR1 and CDR2 sequences are SGHVS and FNYEAQ. The CDR3 is 15 amino acids. The CDR3 DNA reads as TGTGCCAGCAGCGCTGGACTAGCCCTCTCCTACGAGCAGTACTTC. Its translation is CASSAGLALSYEQYF.

V is TRBV28 and J is TRBJ1-5; D is uncertain. Deletions cut 5 bases from V and 7 bases from J, with 12 bases between. Germline-derived CDR1 and CDR2 are MDHEN and SYDVKM. The CDR3 consists of 13 residues. The CDR3 is CASSGRGGQPQHF. CDR3 bases: TGTGCCAGCAGTGGACGGGGTGGCCAGCCCCAGCATTTT.

This clone was counted at least ten times. The J gene is TRBJ1-1, the V gene TRBV19; D ambiguous. The V gene's germline CDR1 is LNHDA and CDR2 SQIVND (reference sequence). The V end lost 10 bases, the J end lost 3 bases, and 15 bases lay between the germline ends. The CDR3 extends over 13 amino acids. The CDR3, as DNA: TGTGCCACCTCAACCGGGTCCTACACTGAAGCTTTCTTT. Its translation: CATSTGSYTEAFF.

V and J are TRBV19 and TRBJ1-1; TRBD1 matches at 10 bases. V lost 7 bases, J lost 6 bases, and 8 bases stayed unmatched. The germline CDR1 and CDR2 sequences are LNHDA and SQIVND (reference sequence). CDR3 length: 14 residues. This CDR3 is CASTRPGQGPEAFF. CDR3 coding DNA: TGTGCCAGTACCCGTCCGGGACAGGGGCCTGAAGCTTTCTTT.

The V gene is TRBV27, the J gene TRBJ2-1; 8 nucleotides align to TRBD2. This CDR3 region has 15 residues. The V segment lost 1 base and the J segment 12 bases; nucleotides outside the gene matches: 11. CDR1 and CDR2 (germline): MNHEY, SMNVEV (reference sequence). The CDR3 protein is CASSLYQGGGSGQFF. The CDR3 DNA is TGTGCCAGCAGTTTATATCAGGGCGGGGGGAGTGGGCAGTTCTTC.

As to this clone: A junction boundary mismatches the germline segment, possibly from a read error. This chain uses TRBV5-6 with TRBJ2-7; D might be TRBD1 (6 bases). There are 15 residues in the CDR3. CDR1 and CDR2 from the germline V gene are SGHDT and YYEEEE. The chain's CDR3 is CASSLETGSSHEQYF. Here the CDR3 DNA reads TGTGCCAGCAGCTTGGAAACAGGGAGCTCCCACGAGCAGTACTTC.

The chain employs TRBV21-1 and TRBJ1-5; the D segment call TRBD1 is taken from the table without a DNA check. TRBV21-1 is reported as a pseudogene. This CDR3 spans 14 amino acids. In nucleotides, the CDR3 is TGTGCCAGCAGCGCGGGACAGGGAGGTCAGCCCCAGCATTTT. Translation: CASSAGQGGQPQHF.

J is TRBJ2-1 and V is TRBV7-3, with 12 bases aligning to TRBD1. The CDR3 is 19 amino acids. Germline CDR1 and CDR2: SGHTA and FQGTGA. V was clipped by 6 bases and J by 5 bases; unmatched bases: 17. CDR3 in amino acids: CASSRYPTGTGGENNEQFF. The CDR3, as DNA: TGTGCCAGCAGTCGCTACCCTACCGGGACAGGGGGCGAGAACAATGAGCAGTTCTTC. Full variable domain (outside the CDR3, taken from reference TRBV7-3 and TRBJ2-1): GAGVSQTPSNKVTEKGKYVELRCDPISGHTALYWYRQSLGQGPEFLIYFQGTGAADDSGLPNDRFFAVRPEGSVSTLKIQRTERGDSAVYLCASSRYPTGTGGENNEQFFGPGTRLTVL.

This clone has only one observation. CDR3 in DNA: TGTGCCAGCAGTTACTCGGGCCCGGCCTACGAGCAGTACTTC. Amino acid sequence: CASSYSGPAYEQYF. The genes are TRBV6-6 and TRBJ2-7; D uncertain. In germline, CDR1 is MNHNY, CDR2 SVGAGI (reference sequence). The CDR3 is 14 residues long. Trimming removed 0 bases at V and 2 bases at J, with 8 bases between.

This chain uses TRBV5-6 with TRBJ2-2; a possible D gene is TRBD2 (5 bases). V was shortened by 6 bases and J by 1 base, with 16 bases between the two germline ends. The CDR3 is 16 residues long. CDR1 SGHDT and CDR2 YYEEEE come from the germline V gene. Here the CDR3 DNA reads TGTGCCAGCACCCAATTCTCCCGGGGGAACACCGGGGAGCTGTTTTTT. The encoded protein is CASTQFSRGNTGELFF. The full variable domain, rest sourced from reference TRBV5-6 and TRBJ2-2, is DAGVTQSPTHLIKTRGQQVTLRCSPKSGHDTVSWYQQALGQGPQFIFQYYEEEERQRGNFPDRFSGHQFPNYSSELNVNALLLGDSALYLCASTQFSRGNTGELFFGEGSRLTVL.

This chain uses TRBV2 with TRBJ1-2; 12 bases fit TRBD1. Germline V gene data show CDR1 as SNHLY and CDR2 as FYNNEI. The CDR3 runs 15 residues. Trimming took 5 bases from V and 7 from J; bases not matched to a gene: 8. This chain's CDR3 is CASSFTGQGAGGYTF. Here the CDR3 DNA reads TGTGCCAGCAGTTTCACGGGACAGGGGGCGGGTGGCTACACCTTC.

J is TRBJ2-3 and V is TRBV2; tentatively, D is TRBD2 (5 bases). Germline CDR1 reads SNHLY; CDR2 reads FYNNEI. Trimming shortened V by 5 bases and J by 1 base, and 10 bases separated the two germline ends. The CDR3 length is 14 residues. This chain's CDR3 is CASSWTLRTDTQYF. The DNA for the CDR3 is TGTGCCAGCAGTTGGACTCTCCGCACAGATACGCAGTATTTT. Variable domain in full (rest from reference TRBV2 and TRBJ2-3): EPEVTQTPSHQVTQMGQEVILRCVPISNHLYFYWYRQILGQKVEFLVSFYNNEISEKSEIFDDQFSVERPDGSNFTLKIRSTKLEDSAMYFCASSWTLRTDTQYFGPGTRLTVL.

The chain employs TRBV19 and TRBJ2-3, with D perhaps matching TRBD2 (6 bases). This CDR3 has 15 residues. CDR1 and CDR2 (germline): LNHDA, SQIVND (reference sequence). V lost 7 bases and J 2 bases, leaving 16 bases between the germline ends. The CDR3 loop is CASTNSGRHTDTQYF. CDR3 coding DNA: TGTGCCAGTACCAATAGCGGAAGACACACAGATACGCAGTATTTT.

V gene TRBV5-3 combines with J gene TRBJ2-7; D may be TRBD1 (6 bases). TRBV5-3 is reported as an ORF; its role is uncertain. The CDR3 is made up of 14 amino acids. Trimming removed 6 bases from V and 2 bases from J, with 15 bases in between. The CDR3 spells CARTPGDKTYEQYF. The CDR3, as DNA: TGTGCCAGAACCCCCGGGGACAAAACCTACGAGCAGTACTTC.

The rearrangement joins TRBV5-4 to TRBJ2-5; 8 nucleotides agree with TRBD2. CDR3 length equals 14 residues. V trimming: 3 bases; J trimming: 5 bases; junction bases outside the gene matches: 6. CDR1 and CDR2 from the germline V gene are SGHNT and YYREEE (reference sequence). CDR3 DNA sequence: TGTGCCAGCAGCTACGGGACTAGAACGGAGACCCAGTACTTC. This encodes CASSYGTRTETQYF.

This clone was picked up a small number of times. The CDR3, as DNA: TGCAGCGTGAGAACAGCAGCTGGAAACACCATATATTTT. Its protein is CSVRTAAGNTIYF. V is TRBV29-1 and J is TRBJ1-3; D gene ambiguous. Germline V gene lookup returns CDR1 SQVTM and CDR2 ANQGSEA. V shed 6 bases and J shed 2 bases, with 11 bases lying between them. The length of the CDR3 is 13 residues. The full variable domain, its missing parts supplied by reference TRBV29-1 and TRBJ1-3, is SAVISQKPSRDICQRGTSLTIQCQVDSQVTMMFWYRQQPGQSLTLIATANQGSEATYESGFVIDKFPISRPNLTFSTLTVSNMSPEDSSIYLCSVRTAAGNTIYFGEGSWLTVV.

The chain has TRBV4-2 and TRBJ2-5; TRBD2 agrees at 12 bases. V shed 1 base, J shed 5 bases, and the junction held 5 bases outside the gene matches. The germline V gene has CDR1 LGHNA and CDR2 YNFKEQ. The CDR3 consists of 16 residues. CDR3 sequence: CASSQALAGGMETQYF. The CDR3, as DNA: TGTGCCAGCAGCCAAGCCCTAGCGGGGGGGATGGAGACCCAGTACTTC.

The V gene is TRBV19, the J gene TRBJ1-3; D is uncertain. V was shortened by 4 bases and J by 0 bases, with 10 bases between the two germline ends. Germline V gives CDR1 LNHDA, CDR2 SQIVND (reference sequence). There are 15 residues in the CDR3. The CDR3 reads CASSSTAYSGNTIYF. CDR3 in DNA: TGTGCCAGTAGTAGTACAGCTTACTCTGGAAACACCATATATTTT.

The rearrangement joins TRBV7-6 to TRBJ1-1; weak D call: TRBD1 (6 bases). The CDR3 sequence is 20 residues long. The germline V gene encodes CDR1 SGHVS and CDR2 FNYEAQ. Trimming took off 4 bases at V and 4 bases at J, with 31 bases between the two ends. The CDR3 sequence is CASSSLIGGAGGSRATEAFF. For the CDR3, the DNA is TGTGCCAGCAGCTCCTTAATCGGGGGGGCGGGGGGCTCTAGGGCCACTGAAGCTTTCTTT.

The gene calls are TRBV6-5 and TRBJ1-1, with no clear D. CDR3 size: 13 residues. Germline CDR1 MNHEY, CDR2 SVGAGI. With 3 bases removed from V and 4 bases from J, the gap between germline ends came to 9 bases. DNA for the CDR3: TGTGCCAGCAGTTATGAGGGAGGCACTGAAGCTTTCTTT. It is translated as CASSYEGGTEAFF.

This chain connects TRBV4-2 to TRBJ2-3, with D perhaps TRBD2 (6 bases). The V end lost 3 bases, the J end lost 3 bases, and 19 bases lay between the germline ends. Germline V gene data show CDR1 as LGHNA and CDR2 as YNFKEQ. The CDR3 runs to 17 residues. The CDR3 spells CASSQLNSGVATDTQYF. The CDR3 bases are TGTGCCAGCAGCCAGCTAAACTCGGGGGTTGCAACAGATACGCAGTATTTT.

This clone showed up just a few times. The CDR3: CASSAALDSYGYTF. The CDR3 DNA is TGTGCCAGCAGCGCAGCCTTGGACAGCTATGGCTACACCTTC. V and J are TRBV7-9 and TRBJ1-2; tentative D call: TRBD1 (6 bases). CDR1 is SEHNR and CDR2 is FQNEAQ in the germline V gene (reference sequence). This CDR3 is built from 14 residues. The V and J ends lost 5 bases and 4 bases respectively, with 14 bases between them.

The chain has TRBV6-5 and TRBJ2-3, with 7 bases matching TRBD2. The V gene end was trimmed by 5 bases and the J gene end by 3 bases; junction bases not matched to a gene: 8. CDR1 is MNHEY and CDR2 is SVGAGI in the germline V gene. The CDR3 totals 15 residues. This CDR3 reads CASSRNGGSTDTQYF. CDR3 nucleotides: TGTGCCAGCAGTAGGAACGGGGGGTCAACAGATACGCAGTATTTT.

The chain carries TRBV6-1 and TRBJ1-1, with D possibly being TRBD1 (6 bases). Germline-derived CDR1 and CDR2 are MNHNS and SASEGT. This CDR3 has 12 amino acids. The V and J ends lost 10 bases and 6 bases respectively, with 15 bases between them. Here the CDR3 DNA reads TGTGCCACCACAGGGAGAGCAGCTGAAGCTTTCTTT. Its protein product is CATTGRAAEAFF.

This sequence joins TRBV4-3 and TRBJ1-1; TRBD1 agrees at 8 bases. The V gene's germline CDR1 is LGHNA and CDR2 YSLEER. CDR3 length: 14 amino acids. V lost 4 bases to trimming and J lost 7 bases; unmatched junction nucleotides: 8. Written as DNA, the CDR3 is TGCGCCAGCAGCCTAGGACAGGGTAAAGGTGAAGCTTTCTTT. It yields the protein CASSLGQGKGEAFF.